This entry lists 2 T cell receptor beta chains sequenced from one sample in a study of Graves' ophthalmopathy and Graves' hyperthyroidism. RNA transcripts provided the template for amplifying TCR beta CDR3 regions. The library came from an HTBI-primed first-round RT-PCR and a second-round multiplex PCR. MiXCR, run by TCRdb on the multiplex PCR reads, gives a single entry per CDR3 protein. The top ten clones hold around 10% of a sample with over a million distinct CDR3 sequences, 36% of them seen once. Sequencing input: peripheral blood or thyroid tissue (not recorded which). The receptors here all came from an adult man with Graves' hyperthyroidism.

The chain uses TRBV11-2 and TRBJ2-5, with TRBD2 matching 8 bases. The CDR3 extends over 16 amino acids. Losses at the gene ends were 3 bases for V and 2 bases for J; bases not matched to a gene: 8. Germline values: CDR1 SGHAT, CDR2 FQNNGV. As DNA, the CDR3 is TGTGCCAGCAGCTTTCATTATCGGGGGGGGCAAGAGACCCAGTACTTC. Its protein product is CASSFHYRGGQETQYF.

This sequence joins TRBV25-1 and TRBJ1-6; possibly TRBD1 for D (5 bases). V was clipped by 5 bases and J by 9 bases, with 14 bases between them. CDR1 is MGHDK, CDR2 SYGVNS, per germline. This CDR3 has 14 amino acids. The DNA of the CDR3 is TGTGCCAGCAGTTTCAGGGTGGAAACTTCACCCCTCCACTTT. It specifies CASSFRVETSPLHF.